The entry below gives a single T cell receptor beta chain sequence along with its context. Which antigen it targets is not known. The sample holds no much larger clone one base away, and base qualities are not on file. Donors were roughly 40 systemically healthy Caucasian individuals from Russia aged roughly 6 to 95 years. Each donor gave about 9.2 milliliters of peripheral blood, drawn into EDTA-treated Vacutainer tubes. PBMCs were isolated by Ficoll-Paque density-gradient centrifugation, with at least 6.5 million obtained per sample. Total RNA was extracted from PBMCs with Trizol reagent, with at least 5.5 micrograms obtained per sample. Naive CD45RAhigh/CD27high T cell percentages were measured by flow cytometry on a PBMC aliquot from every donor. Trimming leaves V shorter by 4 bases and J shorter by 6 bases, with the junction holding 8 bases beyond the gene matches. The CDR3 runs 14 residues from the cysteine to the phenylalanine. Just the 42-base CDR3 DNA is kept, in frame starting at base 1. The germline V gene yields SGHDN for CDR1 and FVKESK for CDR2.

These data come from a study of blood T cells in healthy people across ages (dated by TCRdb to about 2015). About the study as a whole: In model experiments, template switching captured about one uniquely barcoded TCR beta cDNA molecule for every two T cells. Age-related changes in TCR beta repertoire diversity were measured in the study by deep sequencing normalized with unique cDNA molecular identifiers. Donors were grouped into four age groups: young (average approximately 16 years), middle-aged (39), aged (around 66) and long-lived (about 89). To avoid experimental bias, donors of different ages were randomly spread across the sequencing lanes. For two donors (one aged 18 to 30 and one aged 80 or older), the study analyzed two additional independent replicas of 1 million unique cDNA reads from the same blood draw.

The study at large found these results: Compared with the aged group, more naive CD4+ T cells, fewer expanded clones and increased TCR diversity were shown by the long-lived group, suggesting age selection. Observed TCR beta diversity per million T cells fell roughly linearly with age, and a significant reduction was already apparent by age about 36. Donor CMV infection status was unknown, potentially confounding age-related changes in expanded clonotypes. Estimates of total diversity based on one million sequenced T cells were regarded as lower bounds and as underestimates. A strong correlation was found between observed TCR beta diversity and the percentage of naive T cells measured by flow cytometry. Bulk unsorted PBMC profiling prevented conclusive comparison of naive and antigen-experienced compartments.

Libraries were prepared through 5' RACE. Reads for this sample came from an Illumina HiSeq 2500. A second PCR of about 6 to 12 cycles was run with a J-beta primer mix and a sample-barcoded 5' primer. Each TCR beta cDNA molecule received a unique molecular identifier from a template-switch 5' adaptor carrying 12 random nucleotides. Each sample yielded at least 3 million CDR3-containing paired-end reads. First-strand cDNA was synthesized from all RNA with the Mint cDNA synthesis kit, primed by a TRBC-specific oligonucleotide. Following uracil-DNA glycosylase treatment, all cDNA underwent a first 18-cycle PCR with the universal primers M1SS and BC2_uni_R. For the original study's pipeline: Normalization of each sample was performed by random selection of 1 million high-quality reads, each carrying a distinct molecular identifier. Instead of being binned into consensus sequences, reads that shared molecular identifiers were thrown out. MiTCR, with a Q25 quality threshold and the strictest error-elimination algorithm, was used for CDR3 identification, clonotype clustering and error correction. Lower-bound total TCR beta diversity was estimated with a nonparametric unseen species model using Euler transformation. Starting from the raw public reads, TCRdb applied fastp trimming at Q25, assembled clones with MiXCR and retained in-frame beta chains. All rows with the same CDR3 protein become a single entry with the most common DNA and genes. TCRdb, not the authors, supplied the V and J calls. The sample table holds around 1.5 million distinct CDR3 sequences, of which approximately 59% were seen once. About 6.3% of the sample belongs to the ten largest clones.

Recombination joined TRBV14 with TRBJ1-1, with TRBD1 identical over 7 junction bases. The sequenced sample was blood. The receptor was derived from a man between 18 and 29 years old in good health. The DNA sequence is TGTGCCAGCAGCCGAGGGACAGTGCAGGCTGAAGCTTTCTTT. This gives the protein CASSRGTVQAEAFF. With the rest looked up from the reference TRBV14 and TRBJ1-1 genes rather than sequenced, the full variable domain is EAGVTQFPSHSVIEKGQTVTLRCDPISGHDNLYWYRRVMGKEIKFLLHFVKESKQDESGMPNNRFLAERTGGTYSTLKVQPAELEDSGVYFCASSRGTVQAEAFFGQGTRLTVV.